This T cell receptor (beta chain) comes out of a study of immune heterogeneity within non-small cell lung tumors. Worth noting for this clonotype: What it binds is unknown.

The authors amplified TCR beta CDR3 by multiplex PCR with 32 V and 13 J primers. Via MiXCR, TCRdb re-called the multiplex PCR reads, giving one row per CDR3 protein. The profile shows 2,900 or so distinct CDR3 sequences, around 59% of them singletons. For each sample, template was around 600 ng of bulk tumor genomic DNA. Spaced far apart, several biopsies were taken from each primary tumor during surgery. The patients were newly diagnosed with non-small cell lung cancer, had not been treated, and had curative surgery. Study donors were patients with a new diagnosis of non-small cell lung cancer who underwent surgery with curative intent. Study-wide points: Tumor sites in a patient shared identical dominant CDR3 beta clonotypes and also carried site-unique high-frequency clones.

The J segment lost 5 bases and the V segment lost 9 bases, leaving 12 bases of the junction unmatched. The CDR3 has 14 amino acids. Germline V gene sequence: CDR1 KGHDR, CDR2 SFDVKD. Source material: lung tumor tissue. This chain uses TRBV24-1 with TRBJ2-7; 7 nucleotides align to TRBD2. This TCR was recovered from a man aged 55 to 70 with non-small cell lung cancer. This CDR3 reads CATSLGGSSHEQYF. Here the CDR3 DNA reads TGTGCCACCTCGTTAGGCGGGAGTTCTCACGAGCAGTACTTC.